One and the same sample provided the 3 T cell receptor beta chains below, sequenced in a study of tumor-infiltrating lymphocytes in primary liver carcinoma. DNA and RNA were both co-extracted from approximately 20-30 mg of bulk tissue that had not been sorted. The input was approximately 500 ng total RNA; TCR beta cDNA was made from it with a constant-region primer. Nested multiplex PCR, run for three rounds with slightly modified ARM-PCR, yielded TCR beta libraries. Amplification in the first two PCR rounds was performed using TRBV1-TRBV30 forward primers and a C-beta reverse primer for about 10 cycles each. TCRdb called the multiplex PCR reads again in MiXCR, with one record for every CDR3 protein. The repertoire holds over 100,000 distinct CDR3 sequences, with nearly 70% as singletons. The sequenced material came from tumor-adjacent normal liver tissue. The source is a woman aged 55-69 years with primary liver carcinoma and hepatitis B virus infection.

This clonotype appeared once. The chain recombines TRBV10-3 with TRBJ1-1; D not resolved. The CDR3 covers 14 residues. CDR1 and CDR2 from the germline V gene are ENHRY and SYGVKD. V lost 3 bases and J lost 4, with 12 bases in between. CDR3 loop: CAISDIGHSTEAFF. The CDR3 coding sequence is TGTGCCATCAGTGACATAGGGCACTCCACTGAAGCTTTCTTT.

With respect to this clonotype: An end of the junction differs from the germline gene, which may be a read error. This sequence joins TRBV7-9 and TRBJ2-7, with D possibly matching TRBD1 (5 bases). Looked up from germline, CDR1 is SEHNR and CDR2 is FQNEAQ (reference sequence). There are 13 residues in the CDR3. The CDR3 here is CASSLGGNRERYF. As DNA, the CDR3 is TGTGCCAGCAGCTTAGGGGGCAACCGCGAGCGGTACTTC.

CDR3 sequence (DNA): TGTGCCAGTAGTGGGTCACAGGGGGGCTCCTCTGGGGCCAACGTCCTGACTTTC. It yields the protein CASSGSQGGSSGANVLTF. The chain is built from TRBV19 and TRBJ2-6; TRBD1 agrees at 8 bases. This CDR3 comprises 18 residues. Germline V lookup: CDR1 LNHDA, CDR2 SQIVND (reference sequence). Trimming took 5 bases from V and 0 from J; bases not matched to a gene: 9.